Listed below are T cell receptor beta chains from one sample, sequenced in a study of beta chain features in type 1 diabetes. Produced via immunoSEQ multiplex PCR; TCRdb's table is partial and in-frame only. There are a few hundred thousand clones in the sample; less than 15% occur only once, and roughly 0.015% lies in the top ten. Sequencing input: naive CD4+ T cells from blood. The origin of the receptors is a woman aged 18-35 years with type 1 diabetes. The CDR3 runs from the conserved cysteine through the conserved F or W. A D gene is named only where the DNA matches it firmly. Where a row states a size, it is once, few, many or the class of an expanded clone; other rows omit it.

D gene	CDR3 length	V gene	clone size	J gene	CDR3 DNA	CDR3 protein
.	15	TRBV5-4	few	TRBJ2-1	TGTGCCAGCAGCTTGACGGCAGGTTCTTACAATGAGCAGTTCTTC	CASSLTAGSYNEQFF
.	15	TRBV10-3	.	TRBJ1-1	TGTGCCATCAGTGATGGCCCGCAGGGCACCACTGAAGCTTTCTTT	CAISDGPQGTTEAFF
TRBD1	16	TRBV15	.	TRBJ1-3	TGTGCCACCAGCAGAGGGACAGGGTACTCTGGAAACACCATATATTTT	CATSRGTGYSGNTIYF
.	13	TRBV18	few	TRBJ1-2	TGTGCCAGCTCACCAGGCACCTCCTATGGCTACACCTTC	CASSPGTSYGYTF
.	14	TRBV7-2	.	TRBJ1-4	TGTGCCAGCAGCTTAGGGGTGGGAGGAGAAAAACTGTTTTTT	CASSLGVGGEKLFF
TRBD2	17	TRBV7-2	.	TRBJ2-5	TGTGCCAGCAGCTTATTTCCAGCGGGAGTGGGCCAAGAGACCCAGTACTTC	CASSLFPAGVGQETQYF
TRBD2	16	TRBV9	few	TRBJ2-1	TGTGCCAGCAGCGAGGCTAGCGGGAGTGTCTACAATGAGCAGTTCTTC	CASSEASGSVYNEQFF
.	13	TRBV7-9	few	TRBJ1-2	TGTGCCAGCAGTTCGGACAGTAACTATGGCTACACCTTC	CASSSDSNYGYTF
.	16	TRBV7-8	.	TRBJ1-5	TGTGCCAGCAGCTTTCTGGGGGGGTCGAGCAATCAGCCCCAGCATTTT	CASSFLGGSSNQPQHF
TRBD2	16	TRBV5-4	few	TRBJ2-5	TGTGCCAGCAGCCCGCCGGGACTAAGCGGAAGGGAGACCCAGTACTTC	CASSPPGLSGRETQYF
.	12	TRBV28	few	TRBJ1-2	TGTGCCAGCAGACAGAACTCCTATGGCTACACCTTC	CASRQNSYGYTF
TRBD1	17	TRBV18	few	TRBJ1-2	TGTGCCAGCTCCCCCGGACAGGGGGCTAGCAGTCCAGATGGCTACACCTTC	CASSPGQGASSPDGYTF
.	16	TRBV4-3	once	TRBJ1-3	TGCGCCAGCAGCCACTTCCCGAGAGGGCCTGGAAACACCATATATTTT	CASSHFPRGPGNTIYF
TRBD1	16	TRBV10-1	.	TRBJ2-1	TGCGCCAGCAGCGAAGCCGTGACAGGGGACAACAATGAGCAGTTCTTC	CASSEAVTGDNNEQFF
.	17	TRBV11-2	.	TRBJ2-1	TGTGCCAGCAGCTTAATTAGTCGGGGGGCCCGGAACGGTGAGCAGTTCTTC	CASSLISRGARNGEQFF
TRBD2	15	TRBV15	.	TRBJ2-1	TGTGCCACCAGCAGAGCGGGACTAGCGTACAATGAGCAGTTCTTC	CATSRAGLAYNEQFF
.	13	TRBV9	.	TRBJ2-3	TGTGCCAGCAGCTTGGAGGGCCGAGATACGCAGTATTTT	CASSLEGRDTQYF
.	13	TRBV25-1	.	TRBJ1-4	TGTGCCAGTATGACAGGAGTTAGTGAAAAACTGTTTTTT	CASMTGVSEKLFF
.	11	TRBV19	.	TRBJ2-3	TGTGCCAGTAGTATTTCTGATACGCAGTATTTT	CASSISDTQYF
TRBD1	16	TRBV6-1	.	TRBJ1-2	TGTGCCAGCAGTGAATGGGGCAGGGGGCTCGGCTATGGCTACACCTTC	CASSEWGRGLGYGYTF
TRBD2	15	TRBV30	few	TRBJ2-1	TGTGCCTGGAGCTACGGGACTAGAACCTACAATGAGCAGTTCTTC	CAWSYGTRTYNEQFF
TRBD2	15	TRBV18	few	TRBJ2-2	TGTGCCAGCTCACCGATAGCGGGAAATACCGGGGAGCTGTTTTTT	CASSPIAGNTGELFF
.	13	TRBV19	few	TRBJ1-1	TGTGCCAGTAGTATTGCGGTAAACACTGAAGCTTTCTTT	CASSIAVNTEAFF
.	14	TRBV5-4	few	TRBJ2-4	TGTGCCAGCAGCTTGGGGCAGGGTGAAAACATTCAGTACTTC	CASSLGQGENIQYF
.	14	TRBV28	.	TRBJ1-1	TGTGCCAGCAGTTCCCCAGGGGCCGGAACTGAAGCTTTCTTT	CASSSPGAGTEAFF
.	12	TRBV30	.	TRBJ2-3	TGTGCCTGGAGTTTGAGGTTCGATACGCAGTATTTT	CAWSLRFDTQYF
.	15	TRBV6-5	.	TRBJ1-1	TGTGCCAGCAGTCCCTCCATCGACAGGAACACTGAAGCTTTCTTT	CASSPSIDRNTEAFF
.	12	TRBV28	.	TRBJ2-7	TGTGCCAGCAGTACACCCGCCTACGAGCAGTACTTC	CASSTPAYEQYF
TRBD1	19	TRBV7-2	.	TRBJ2-1	TGTGCCAGCAGCTTAAGGCCAGAGGCCGGACAGGGAAGGGGGAATGAGCAGTTCTTC	CASSLRPEAGQGRGNEQFF
.	16	TRBV7-3	few	TRBJ2-2	TGTGCCAGCAGCTTAGACATGGGGCAGAACACCGGGGAGCTGTTTTTT	CASSLDMGQNTGELFF
.	14	TRBV5-1	few	TRBJ2-3	TGCGCCAGCAGCTTTGACAGGCAGGGAGATACGCAGTATTTT	CASSFDRQGDTQYF
TRBD1	15	TRBV5-4	few	TRBJ2-4	TGTGCCAGCAGCCGACAGGGGCCAGCCAAAAACATTCAGTACTTC	CASSRQGPAKNIQYF
.	15	TRBV6-5	.	TRBJ2-3	TGTGCCAGCAGCCGAACAGTATATAGCACAGATACGCAGTATTTT	CASSRTVYSTDTQYF
.	12	TRBV9	few	TRBJ1-4	TGTGCCGGTGAGACAGGCGATGAAAAACTGTTTTTT	CAGETGDEKLFF
.	13	TRBV7-2	.	TRBJ2-1	TGTGCCAGCAGCCCCTCAGGGGAAAATGAGCAGTTCTTC	CASSPSGENEQFF
.	16	TRBV4-1	once	TRBJ1-5	TGCGCCAGCAGCCAAGGGGCCCAGGGTTACAATCAGCCCCAGCATTTT	CASSQGAQGYNQPQHF
.	14	TRBV18	few	TRBJ2-1	TGTGCCAGCTCACCACGGAGGTCGGCCAATGAGCAGTTCTTC	CASSPRRSANEQFF
TRBD2	16	TRBV5-4	few	TRBJ2-1	TGTGCCAGCAGCCCTCGAGCGGGAGATATAAACAATGAGCAGTTCTTC	CASSPRAGDINNEQFF
.	14	TRBV30	few	TRBJ1-1	TGTGCCTGGGTTACGTTTCAGGGGAACACTGAAGCTTTCTTT	CAWVTFQGNTEAFF
TRBD1	14	TRBV19	.	TRBJ2-7	TGTGCCAGTAGTCGGGGGACAGGAGCCTACGAGCAGTACTTC	CASSRGTGAYEQYF
.	14	TRBV7-9	few	TRBJ2-2	TGTGCCAGCAGCCGTACAGCGAACACCGGGGAGCTGTTTTTT	CASSRTANTGELFF
TRBD1	17	TRBV5-4	few	TRBJ2-6	TGTGCCAGCAGCTTGGGACAGGGGAGGACTGGGGCCAACGTCCTGACTTTC	CASSLGQGRTGANVLTF
.	16	TRBV18	few	TRBJ2-7	TGTGCCAGCTCCCCGGGTGATCCAGTTCTGACCTACGAGCAGTACTTC	CASSPGDPVLTYEQYF
.	11	TRBV30	few	TRBJ2-3	TGTGCCTGGAGTTCTAGAGGGACGCAGTATTTT	CAWSSRGTQYF
.	13	TRBV12-5	few	TRBJ2-3	TGTGCTAGTGGTCAGCACAGGAATCATACGCAGTATTTT	CASGQHRNHTQYF
.	12	TRBV19	few	TRBJ2-1	TGTGCCAGTAGTAAGGCTAGCAATGAGCAGTTCTTC	CASSKASNEQFF
TRBD2	16	TRBV15	few	TRBJ2-7	TGTGCCACCAGCAGGGGACTAGCGGCAGGCTCCTACGAGCAGTACTTC	CATSRGLAAGSYEQYF
TRBD2	14	TRBV30	.	TRBJ2-3	TGTGCCTGGATTGTAGCGGGAGGCCCAGATACGCAGTATTTT	CAWIVAGGPDTQYF
.	16	TRBV4-2	few	TRBJ2-7	TGTGCCAGCAGCCCACAAGACCGGGACAAGTCCTACGAGCAGTACTTC	CASSPQDRDKSYEQYF
.	15	TRBV28	few	TRBJ2-1	TGTGCCAGCAGTTTAAGTGGGAGTGGGGATTATGAGCAGTTCTTC	CASSLSGSGDYEQFF
TRBD2	15	TRBV7-2	few	TRBJ2-5	TGTGCCAGCAGCCCCTCTAGCGGGAGAAGGCGGACCCAGTACTTC	CASSPSSGRRRTQYF
TRBD2	17	TRBV7-2	.	TRBJ2-1	TGTGCCAGCAGCCGTAGCGGGAGGGCCCTCGCCTACAATGAGCAGTTCTTC	CASSRSGRALAYNEQFF
TRBD1	15	TRBV18	few	TRBJ2-4	TGTGCCAGCTCATCCGGACAGGGGGCAAGAAACATTCAGTACTTC	CASSSGQGARNIQYF
TRBD1	14	TRBV28	.	TRBJ1-4	TGTGCCAGCAGTGTTGGACAGGGGAGTGAAAAACTGTTTTTT	CASSVGQGSEKLFF
TRBD2	16	TRBV6-5	few	TRBJ2-1	TGTGCCAGCAGTTACGGTAGCGGGGGTGCCTACAATGAGCAGTTCTTC	CASSYGSGGAYNEQFF
TRBD2	16	TRBV25-1	few	TRBJ2-5	TGTGCCAGCGGACCCCACCGAGCGGGGGTTGGAGAGACCCAGTACTTC	CASGPHRAGVGETQYF
.	13	TRBV2	few	TRBJ2-1	TGTGCCAGCAGAAAACAGGAATACAATGAGCAGTTCTTC	CASRKQEYNEQFF
.	16	TRBV5-1	.	TRBJ1-1	TGCGCCAGCAGCCCCGGCCCCGAGGCTATGAACACTGAAGCTTTCTTT	CASSPGPEAMNTEAFF
TRBD1	14	TRBV6-5	.	TRBJ2-7	TGTGCCAGCAGTTACTCTGGGACAGGGTACGAGCAGTACTTC	CASSYSGTGYEQYF